This T cell receptor (beta chain) stems from a study of molecular identifiers for immune sequencing clone quantification. Across the whole study: Replicate runs used RNA from about 19,000 or 110,000 naive CD8 cells, which was split five ways into aliquots, and four of those aliquots were then sequenced.

TCRdb re-derived calls from the PCR reads in MiXCR, one entry per CDR3 protein. The sample consists of about 640,000 distinct CDR3 sequences, just under 20% of them appearing once. From germline, CDR1 is SGHNT and CDR2 YENEEA. CDR3 length equals 12 residues. Trimming took off 8 bases at V and 8 bases at J, with 13 bases between the two ends. The chain joins TRBV11-3 to TRBJ1-5; the D is unclear. The sequence derives from a human donor in good health. Some libraries in this study had Jurkat cell RNA spiked in. Sequenced sample: naive CD8+ T cells from blood, with Jurkat cell RNA spiked in. Subset specified: FACS-sorted CD8+CD4-CCR7+CD45RA+ naive T cells. The DNA of the CDR3 is TGTGCCAGCGTTGGAGCTAAAAAGCCCCAGCATTTT. Protein product: CASVGAKKPQHF.